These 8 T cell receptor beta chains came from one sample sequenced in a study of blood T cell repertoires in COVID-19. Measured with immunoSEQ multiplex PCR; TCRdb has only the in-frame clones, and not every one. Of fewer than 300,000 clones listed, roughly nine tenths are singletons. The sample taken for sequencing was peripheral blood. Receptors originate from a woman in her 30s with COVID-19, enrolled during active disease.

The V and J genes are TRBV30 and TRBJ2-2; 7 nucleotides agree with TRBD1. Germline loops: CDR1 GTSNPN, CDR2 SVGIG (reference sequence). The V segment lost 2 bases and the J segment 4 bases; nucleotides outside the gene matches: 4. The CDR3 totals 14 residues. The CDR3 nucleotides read TGTGCCTGGAGTATGGACAGGTCCACCGGGGAGCTGTTTTTT. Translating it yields CAWSMDRSTGELFF.

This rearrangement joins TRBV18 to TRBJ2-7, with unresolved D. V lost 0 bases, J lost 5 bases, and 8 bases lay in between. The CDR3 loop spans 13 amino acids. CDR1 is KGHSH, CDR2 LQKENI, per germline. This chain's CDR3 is CASSPPSVHEQYF. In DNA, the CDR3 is TGTGCCAGCTCACCACCGTCCGTCCACGAGCAGTACTTC.

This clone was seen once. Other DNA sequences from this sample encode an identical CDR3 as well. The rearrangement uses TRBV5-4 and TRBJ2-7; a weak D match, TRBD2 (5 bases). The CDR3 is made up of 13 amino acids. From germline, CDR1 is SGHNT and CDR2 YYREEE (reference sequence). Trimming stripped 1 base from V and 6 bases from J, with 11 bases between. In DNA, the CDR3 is TGTGCCAGCAGCTTGACCGGGGTCGGCGAGCAGTACTTC. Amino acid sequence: CASSLTGVGEQYF.

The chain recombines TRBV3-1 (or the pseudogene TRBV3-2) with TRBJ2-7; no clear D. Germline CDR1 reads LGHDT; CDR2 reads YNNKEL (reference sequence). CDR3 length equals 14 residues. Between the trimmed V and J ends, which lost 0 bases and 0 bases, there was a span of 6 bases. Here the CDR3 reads CASSQDRISYEQYF. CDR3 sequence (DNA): TGTGCCAGCAGCCAAGACAGGATCTCCTACGAGCAGTACTTC.

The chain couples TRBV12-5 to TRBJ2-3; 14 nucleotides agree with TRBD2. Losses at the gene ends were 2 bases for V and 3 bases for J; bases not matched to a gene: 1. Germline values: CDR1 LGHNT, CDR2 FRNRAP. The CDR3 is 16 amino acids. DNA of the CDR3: TGTGCTAGTGGTTTGAGACTAGCGGGAGGGACAGATACGCAGTATTTT. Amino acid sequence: CASGLRLAGGTDTQYF.

The CDR3 DNA reads TGTGCCAGCAGCGGGGGGCCCGAAGCTTTCTTT. Translation gives CASSGGPEAFF. The gene calls are TRBV27 and TRBJ1-1, with a possible D match to TRBD1 (6 bases). The CDR3 is made up of 11 amino acids. Trimming took off 6 bases at V and 8 bases at J, with 10 bases between the two ends. CDR1 is MNHEY, CDR2 SMNVEV, per germline (reference sequence).

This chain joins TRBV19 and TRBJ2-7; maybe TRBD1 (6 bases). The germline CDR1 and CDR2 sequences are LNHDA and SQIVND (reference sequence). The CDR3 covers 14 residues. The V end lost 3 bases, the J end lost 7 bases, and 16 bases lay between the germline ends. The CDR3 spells CASSIGQGSGEQYF. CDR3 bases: TGTGCCAGTAGTATTGGGCAGGGGTCTGGAGAGCAGTACTTC.

In nucleotides, the CDR3 is TGTGCCAGCAGGCTAGGGAACAGGGTTTCAGAAGCTTTCTTT. Protein product: CASRLGNRVSEAFF. This chain uses TRBV27 with TRBJ1-1, with D possibly matching TRBD1 (6 bases). The V gene's germline CDR1 is MNHEY and CDR2 SMNVEV (reference sequence). The CDR3 is 14 residues long. Trimming took off 6 bases at V and 8 bases at J, with 19 bases between the two ends.